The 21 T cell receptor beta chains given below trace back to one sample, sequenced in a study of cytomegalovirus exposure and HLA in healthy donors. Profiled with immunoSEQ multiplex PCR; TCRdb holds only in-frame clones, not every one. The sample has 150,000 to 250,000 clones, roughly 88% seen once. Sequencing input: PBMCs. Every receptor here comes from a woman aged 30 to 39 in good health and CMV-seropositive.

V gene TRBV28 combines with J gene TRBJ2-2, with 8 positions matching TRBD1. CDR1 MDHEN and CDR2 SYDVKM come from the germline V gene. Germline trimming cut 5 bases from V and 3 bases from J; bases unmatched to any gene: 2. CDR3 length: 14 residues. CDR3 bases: TGTGCCAGCAGTCTGACAGGGGACACCGGGGAGCTGTTTTTT. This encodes CASSLTGDTGELFF.

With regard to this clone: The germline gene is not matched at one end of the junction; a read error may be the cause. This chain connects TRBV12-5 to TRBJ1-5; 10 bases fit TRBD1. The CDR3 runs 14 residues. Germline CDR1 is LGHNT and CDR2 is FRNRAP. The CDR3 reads CASGLGTGDQPQHF. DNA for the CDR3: TGTGCTAGTGGCTTGGGGACAGGGGATCAGCCCCAGCATTTT.

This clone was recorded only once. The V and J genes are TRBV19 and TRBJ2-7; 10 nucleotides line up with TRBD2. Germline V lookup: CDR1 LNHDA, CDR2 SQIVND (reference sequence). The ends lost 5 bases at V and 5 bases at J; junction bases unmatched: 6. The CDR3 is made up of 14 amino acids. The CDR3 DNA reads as TGTGCCAGTAGTCGGGCTAGCGGGAGCCACGAGCAGTACTTC. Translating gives CASSRASGSHEQYF. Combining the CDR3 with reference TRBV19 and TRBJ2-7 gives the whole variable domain DGGITQSPKYLFRKEGQNVTLSCEQNLNHDAMYWYRQDPGQGLRLIYYSQIVNDFQKGDIAEGYSVSREKKESFPLTVTSAQKNPTAFYLCASSRASGSHEQYFGPGTRLTVT.

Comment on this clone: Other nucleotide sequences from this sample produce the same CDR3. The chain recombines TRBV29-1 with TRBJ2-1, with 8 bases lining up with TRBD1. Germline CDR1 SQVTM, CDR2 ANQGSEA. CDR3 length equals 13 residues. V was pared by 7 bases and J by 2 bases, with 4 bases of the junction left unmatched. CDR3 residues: CSAGQGPYNEQFF. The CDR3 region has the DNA TGCAGCGCTGGACAGGGCCCCTACAATGAGCAGTTCTTC.

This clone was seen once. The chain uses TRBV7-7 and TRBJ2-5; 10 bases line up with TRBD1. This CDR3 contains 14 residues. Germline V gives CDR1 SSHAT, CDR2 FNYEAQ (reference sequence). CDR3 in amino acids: CASGPGTGEGTQYF. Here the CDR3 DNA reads TGTGCTAGCGGGCCAGGGACAGGGGAGGGGACCCAGTACTTC.

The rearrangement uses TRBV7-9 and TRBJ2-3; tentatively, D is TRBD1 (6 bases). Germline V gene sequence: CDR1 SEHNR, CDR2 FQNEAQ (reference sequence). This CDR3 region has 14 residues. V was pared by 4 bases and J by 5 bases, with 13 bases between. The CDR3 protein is CASSSRDNGDTQYF. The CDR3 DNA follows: TGTGCCAGCAGCTCCCGGGACAATGGAGATACGCAGTATTTT.

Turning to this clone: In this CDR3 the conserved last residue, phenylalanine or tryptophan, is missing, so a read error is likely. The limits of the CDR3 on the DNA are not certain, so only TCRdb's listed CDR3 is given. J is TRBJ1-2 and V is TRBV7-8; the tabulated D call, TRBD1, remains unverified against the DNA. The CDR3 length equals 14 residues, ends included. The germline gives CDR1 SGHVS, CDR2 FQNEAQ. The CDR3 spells CASSLDGFPDSLYV.

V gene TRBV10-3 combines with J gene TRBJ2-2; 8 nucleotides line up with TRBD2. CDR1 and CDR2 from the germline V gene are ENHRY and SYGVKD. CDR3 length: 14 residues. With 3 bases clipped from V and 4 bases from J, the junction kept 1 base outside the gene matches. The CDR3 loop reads CAISELAATGELFF. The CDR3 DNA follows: TGTGCCATCAGTGAACTAGCGGCCACCGGGGAGCTGTTTTTT.

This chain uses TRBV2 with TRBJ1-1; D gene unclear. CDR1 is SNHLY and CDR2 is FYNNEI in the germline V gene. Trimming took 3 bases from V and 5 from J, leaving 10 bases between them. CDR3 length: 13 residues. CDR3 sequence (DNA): TGTGCCAGCAGTGAGGTCGTGAGGACTGAAGCTTTCTTT. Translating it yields CASSEVVRTEAFF.

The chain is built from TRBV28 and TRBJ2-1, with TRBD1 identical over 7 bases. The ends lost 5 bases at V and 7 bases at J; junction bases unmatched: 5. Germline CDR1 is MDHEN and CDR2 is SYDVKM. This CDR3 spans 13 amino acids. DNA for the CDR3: TGTGCCAGCAGTACCCACAGGGGTAATGAGCAGTTCTTC. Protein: CASSTHRGNEQFF.

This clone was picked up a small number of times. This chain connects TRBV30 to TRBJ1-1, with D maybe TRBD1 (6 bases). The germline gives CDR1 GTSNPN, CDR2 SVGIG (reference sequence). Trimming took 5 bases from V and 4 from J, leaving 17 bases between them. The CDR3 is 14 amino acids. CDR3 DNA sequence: TGTGCCTGGTACAAATACCGCAGGGGCACTGAAGCTTTCTTT. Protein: CAWYKYRRGTEAFF.

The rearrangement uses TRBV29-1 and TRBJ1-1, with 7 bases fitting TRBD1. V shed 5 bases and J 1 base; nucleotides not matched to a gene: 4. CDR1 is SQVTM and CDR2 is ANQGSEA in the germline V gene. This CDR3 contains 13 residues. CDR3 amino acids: CSVIGQANTEAFF. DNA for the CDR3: TGCAGCGTTATAGGACAGGCGAACACTGAAGCTTTCTTT.

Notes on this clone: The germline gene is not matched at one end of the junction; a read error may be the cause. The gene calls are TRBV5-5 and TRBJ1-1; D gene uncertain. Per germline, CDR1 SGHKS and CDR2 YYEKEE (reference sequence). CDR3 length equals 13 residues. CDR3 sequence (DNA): TGTGCCAGCAGTTCGATGGGAGACACTCAAGCTTTCTTT. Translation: CASSSMGDTQAFF. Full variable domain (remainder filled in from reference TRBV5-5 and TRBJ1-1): DAGVTQSPTHLIKTRGQQVTLRCSPISGHKSVSWYQQVLGQGPQFIFQYYEKEERGRGNFPDRFSARQFPNYSSELNVNALLLGDSALYLCASSSMGDTQAFFGQGTRLTVV.

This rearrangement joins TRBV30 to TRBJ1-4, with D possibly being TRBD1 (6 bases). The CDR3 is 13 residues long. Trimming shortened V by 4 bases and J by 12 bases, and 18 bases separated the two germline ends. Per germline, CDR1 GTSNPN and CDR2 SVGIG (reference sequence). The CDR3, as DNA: TGTGCCTGGAATTTGGGACACCTTGGGGAACTGTTTTTT. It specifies CAWNLGHLGELFF.

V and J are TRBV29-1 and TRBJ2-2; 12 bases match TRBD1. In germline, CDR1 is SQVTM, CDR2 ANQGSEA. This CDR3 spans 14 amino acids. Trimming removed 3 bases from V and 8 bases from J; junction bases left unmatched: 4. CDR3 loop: CSVEGQGASGELFF. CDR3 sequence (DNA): TGCAGCGTTGAGGGACAGGGGGCTTCGGGGGAGCTGTTTTTT.

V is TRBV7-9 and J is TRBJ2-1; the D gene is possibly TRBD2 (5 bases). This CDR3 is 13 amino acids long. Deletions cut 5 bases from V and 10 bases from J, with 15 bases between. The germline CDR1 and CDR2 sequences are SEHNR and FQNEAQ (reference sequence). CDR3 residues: CASSPPGFGEQFF. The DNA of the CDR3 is TGTGCCAGCAGCCCACCGGGGTTTGGGGAGCAGTTCTTC.

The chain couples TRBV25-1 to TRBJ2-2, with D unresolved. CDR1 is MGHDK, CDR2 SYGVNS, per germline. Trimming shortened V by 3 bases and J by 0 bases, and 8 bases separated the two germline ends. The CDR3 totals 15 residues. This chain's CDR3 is CASSDWPSNTGELFF. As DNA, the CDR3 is TGTGCCAGCAGTGATTGGCCATCGAACACCGGGGAGCTGTTTTTT. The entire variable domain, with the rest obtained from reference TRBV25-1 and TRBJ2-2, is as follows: EADIYQTPRYLVIGTGKKITLECSQTMGHDKMYWYQQDPGMELHLIHYSYGVNSTEKGDLSSESTVSRIRTEHFPLTLESARPSHTSQYLCASSDWPSNTGELFFGEGSRLTVL.

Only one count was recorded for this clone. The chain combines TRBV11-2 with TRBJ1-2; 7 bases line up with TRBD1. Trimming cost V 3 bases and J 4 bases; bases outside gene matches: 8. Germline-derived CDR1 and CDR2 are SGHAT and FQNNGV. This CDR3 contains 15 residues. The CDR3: CASSFADRVSYGYTF. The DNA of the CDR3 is TGTGCCAGCAGCTTTGCCGACAGGGTGAGCTATGGCTACACCTTC.

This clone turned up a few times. CDR3 sequence: CAWSVMQGGYTF. The CDR3 bases are TGTGCCTGGAGTGTAATGCAGGGAGGCTACACCTTC. This chain links TRBV30 with TRBJ1-2; tentative D call: TRBD1 (5 bases). Germline CDR1 reads GTSNPN; CDR2 reads SVGIG (reference sequence). V dropped 0 bases and J dropped 8 bases, with 10 bases sitting between them. The CDR3 consists of 12 residues.

This CDR3 reads CASSLGLAANTGELFF. Written as DNA, the CDR3 is TGTGCCAGCAGCCTTGGCCTAGCGGCAAACACCGGGGAGCTGTTTTTT. V and J are TRBV27 and TRBJ2-2; TRBD2 matches 7 bases. The CDR3 runs to 16 residues. Germline-derived CDR1 and CDR2 are MNHEY and SMNVEV (reference sequence). The V segment lost 6 bases and the J segment 2 bases; nucleotides outside the gene matches: 9.

As DNA, the CDR3 is TGCGCCAGCAGCTTCGAAGCGGGAGGGTTTGTCAATGAGCAGTTCTTC. It encodes CASSFEAGGFVNEQFF. This chain uses TRBV5-1 with TRBJ2-1; 10 positions agree with TRBD2. After removal of 2 bases from V and 6 bases from J, the junction contained 8 bases not matched to a gene. The CDR3 length is 16 residues. Germline-derived CDR1 and CDR2 are SGHRS and YFSETQ.